This note documents a single T cell receptor beta chain sequence. This clonotype was observed a few times. Its antigen target is currently unknown. No base-level quality is on record; no much larger clone is a single base apart. The TCR beta CDR3 regions were amplified from the RNA transcripts. The first round of RT-PCR for the TCR CDR3 was performed with the HTBI primer set and the Qiagen OneStep RT-PCR kit. A second multiplex PCR round built the libraries, followed by size selection and purification. Sequencing of the libraries was done on an Illumina HiSeq2000 using paired-end 100 bp reads. For the original study's pipeline: SOAPnuke was used to process the raw data, with reads discarded if the reads contained adapters or uncalled bases, had a mean Phred below 15, or lacked an exact constant-primer or identifier match. High-quality paired reads were merged with COPE v1.2.5, and unique nucleotide sequences were defined as clonotypes. MiTCR v1.1 was used to align the clonotypes against IMGT TRBV, TRBD and TRBJ reference segments. Analysis was restricted to V-J combinations with a frequency above 0.0001, which covered roughly 99% of repertoires. A TCS score was defined as the ratio between F50 (clonal expansion) and ExV (chaos), using BLOSUM62-based TCRdist between CDR3 peptides within each V-J. Welch's t-statistics and random forest reduced 500 to 550 V-J features to 13, which were used in a naive Bayes classifier (R e1071). TCRdb reworked the public reads: Q25 trimming with fastp, MiXCR clone assembly, productive beta chains retained. CDR3 protein duplicates are merged, each entry listing the most common genes and DNA. These V and J calls derive from TCRdb rather than the authors' analysis. The sample contains about 420,000 distinct CDR3 sequences, about an eighth of them found a single time. 4% to 6.5% of the sample is taken by the ten largest.

This specimen belongs to a study of T cells in Graves' hyperthyroidism and ophthalmopathy (dated by TCRdb to the late 2010s). Context from the whole study: Peripheral blood samples were taken at initial diagnosis, before any treatment was given. To identify TCR V-J signatures that set the groups apart, the researchers used a discovery cohort of more than 95 patients, made up of 40 to 45 with Graves' ophthalmopathy and 55 to 65 with stable Graves' hyperthyroidism. An independent validation cohort of 18 to 20 hyperthyroidism patients and about 16 patients who later progressed to ophthalmopathy tested prospective prediction of ophthalmopathy. The roughly 91 discovery patients were randomly split 7:3 into training and test sets. In addition, the study compared T-cell repertoires in thyroid tissue and in blood from about six Graves' hyperthyroidism patients. Once sampling was done, hyperthyroidism patients were given methimazole at a starting dose of 30 mg daily, whereas ophthalmopathy patients were given high-dose intravenous methylprednisolone. The paper describes TCR Vbeta CDR3 sequencing of fewer than 150 peripheral blood samples, made up of 43 ophthalmopathy patients, approximately 76 hyperthyroidism patients and 17 progressor patients. Summary of the overall study and its limitations: Ophthalmopathy was separated from stable hyperthyroidism by a 13 V-J signature model, with about 86% sensitivity and about 81% specificity obtained in cross-validation and 80%/75% obtained in testing. In validation, the model predicted progression to ophthalmopathy a median of around six months before onset, with 65% to 71% sensitivity and almost 75% specificity. No statistical method was used to fix the sample size in advance, and group allocation was not hidden from the investigators. Most expanded thyroid clonotypes (frequency above 0.001) were also found in blood, which suggests that blood repertoires may mirror thyroid immune responses.

The cysteine opens and the phenylalanine closes a CDR3 of 15 amino acids. Only CDR3 DNA remains: 45 bases, in frame from the first base. After removal of 0 bases from V and 4 bases from J, the junction retains 2 bases not matched to a gene. CDR1 and CDR2, per the germline V gene, are ENHRY and SYGVKD. Graves' hyperthyroidism was defined as stable when no progression to ophthalmopathy occurred over 18 months of follow-up. Hyperthyroidism patients were aged 18 to 65 years and newly diagnosed, with disease duration of less than 2 months. Exclusion was applied to patients with uncontrolled infections, other autoimmune diseases, pregnancy or lactation. Diagnoses were established on the basis of clinical symptoms, serum thyroxine and TRAb, thyroid ultrasound, and orbital computed tomography. Ficoll-Paque density gradient centrifugation was used to isolate PBMCs from approximately 10 ml of fresh peripheral blood. Total RNA was extracted with Trizol reagent, and quality was checked on an Agilent 2100 Bioanalyzer.

The sequence is built from TRBV10-3 and TRBJ2-7; a stretch of 11 junction bases matches TRBD1. This TCR derives from a woman in her late teens or twenties with Graves' hyperthyroidism. Sequenced input: blood. DNA sequence: TGTGCCATCAGTGAGTCAGGGACAGGGGGTTACGAGCAGTACTTC. This translates into CAISESGTGGYEQYF.